This TCR beta chain was sequenced in a study of metastatic and nonmetastatic thyroid tumors. Across the whole study: Repertoire data that came from the blood and tumor or nodule tissue of malignant and benign thyroid patients were compared. Findings of the study overall: Malignant tumors reportedly showed significantly higher TCR beta diversity than benign nodules in both blood and tumor.

The ends were cut back, 6 bases at V and 0 bases at J, with 17 bases in the middle. In germline, CDR1 is GTSNPN, CDR2 SVGIG (reference sequence). The CDR3 consists of 15 residues. Thyroid surgery took place with no prior treatment in any patient. In its sample, this clone was seen many times. Its matching antigen is unknown. In the study's own analysis: Clinicopathological groups differed in CDR3, with these differences serving to build a distant-metastasis classifier for papillary thyroid cancer. With MiXCR, TCRdb called clones anew from the PCR reads. TCRdb's processing, not the authors', yielded these V and J calls. This table holds some 39,000 clones, roughly 15% found once.

The specimen sequenced was blood. V and J are TRBV30 and TRBJ1-1; no firm D call. The clonotype originates from a female donor with papillary thyroid cancer or a benign thyroid nodule (not recorded which). Some clones in this sample may be carry-over from other donors' samples. The CDR3 nucleotides are TGTGCCTGCCGAAACACGGAGACACTGAACACTGAAGCTTTCTTT. Amino acid sequence: CACRNTETLNTEAFF.